This TCR beta chain is drawn from a study of PD-1 blockade in classical Hodgkin lymphoma (dated by TCRdb to the early 2020s). For context, the study as a whole: Nivolumab dosing was 3 mg/kg intravenously every 2 weeks, continuing until either disease progression or unacceptable toxicity. The study used CyTOF and TCR beta sequencing to define a peripheral blood immune signature of response to PD-1 blockade in classical Hodgkin lymphoma.

Study-level results and caveats: The study covered only a single clinical trial cohort, and the causes of the repertoire differences, possibly disease activity or prior therapy, were still not defined. By C4D1, a significant rise was seen in CD4+ TCR diversity but not in CD8+ TCR diversity (p=0.0027 vs p=0.16), and the rise was most apparent among complete responders (p=0.02). Lower diversity was observed in patients in whom nivolumab was started less than 1 year after ASCT, and these patients were excluded from later analyses so that confounding by immune reconstitution would be avoided. Baseline TCR diversity was reported to be lower in newly diagnosed patients than in healthy donors and to be lower still in relapsed/refractory patients. Baseline diversity similar to that of newly diagnosed patients was observed in trial patients achieving complete response, whereas significantly lower diversity was observed in partial responders and progressors.

CDR1 and CDR2 are drawn from the germline V gene: MNHEY, SVGAGI. Between the V and J ends, shortened by 2 bases and 5 bases respectively, the junction contains 15 bases. The CDR3 sequence holds 15 residues, the cysteine and phenylalanine included. Here the CDR3 DNA is all that survives: 45 bases in frame from base 1. The Qiagen DNeasy kit was used to extract genomic DNA both from unsorted PBMCs and from the negatively selected CD4+ and CD8+ fractions. TCR beta CDR3 regions were amplified by immunoSEQ multiplex PCR using primers annealing to V and J segments. A synthetic immune receptor repertoire was used to minimize amplification bias, and remaining bias was computationally removed after sequencing. Concerning the study's data processing: Custom Python scripts were used to quantify repertoire diversity as the Shannon entropy index. Unsorted, CD4+ and CD8+ repertoires were analyzed separately, except for combined analyses in which CD4+ and CD8+ sequences were merged in silico. A clone was considered expanded if an increase in frequency of at least 2-fold after treatment relative to C1D1 was found, and a pseudocount of 0.5 was applied to clones undetected at baseline. Singleton clones were defined as clones with 0 or 1 copy at C1D1, and non-singleton clones were defined as clones with 2 or more copies. Clones expanded in unsorted samples were labelled as CD4+, CD8+ or unknown by matching protein sequences in sorted samples from the same patient. Wilcoxon tests on paired samples were used to test changes in diversity from C1D1 to C4D1. TCRdb retrieved this table from immuneACCESS and kept in-frame rearrangements only. Not all clones are present; in checked studies, unresolved V genes account for under half, and no reason is known for the remainder. V, J and clone size derive from that table, while D and trimming were established from the DNA sequence. The sample yields roughly 18,000 clones; approximately 70% were counted once. Jointly, the top ten make up roughly 2.5% of the sample.

Comments on this clone: It has no known antigen specificity. No qualities accompany the bases; no much larger clone lies one base away.

In the paper's terms, the time point label means: cycle 4 day 1 (C4D1), after about 6 weeks of nivolumab. All trial patients had relapsed after autologous stem cell transplantation, with cohorts A, B and C differing in prior brentuximab vedotin exposure. Using a Miltenyi CD4+ T cell isolation kit, CD4+ T cells were purified from thawed PBMCs through magnetic negative selection. The trial cohort included 50 to 70 patients with relapsed/refractory classical Hodgkin lymphoma, and each patient had a best overall response of complete response, partial response or progressive disease. Trial patients were treated with single-agent nivolumab in the multi-cohort phase II CheckMate 205 trial. An independent review committee assessed best overall response by applying the 2007 International Working Group response criteria. Trial PBMCs were obtained immediately prior to nivolumab initiation (C1D1) and on therapy at cycle 2 day 1 and cycle 4 day 1. Peripheral blood was collected in 8 mL Vacutainer Cell Preparation Tubes, from which PBMCs were isolated by centrifugation and then cryopreserved. Purified CD4+ and CD8+ fractions were generated only in cases for which an additional PBMC sample was available. On LS columns in a quadroMACS separator, the magnetically labelled cells were depleted, and the flow-through was collected as the purified fraction.

This TCR came from a human donor with classical Hodgkin lymphoma. The chain joins TRBV6-5 to TRBJ1-2; the D segment could be TRBD1, given 6 matching bases. The sample here was CD4+ T cells from blood, taken before the fourth cycle of nivolumab. The nucleotides read TGTGCCAGCAGTTACACGATGGACAGTGCTTATGGCTACACCTTC. It encodes CASSYTMDSAYGYTF.